What follows is one T cell receptor beta chain and its context. The data derive from a study of blood T cell repertoires in COVID-19. This table comes from immunoSEQ multiplex PCR, and its TCRdb copy is limited to in-frame clones, with some not included. The sample consists of 150,000 or so clones, around 80% of them appearing once. Sequencing was carried out using PBMCs or T cells enriched from blood (not recorded which). The sequence came from a man in his 70s who had been exposed to COVID-19.

Here the CDR3 reads CASSSRLAGVYNEQFF. In DNA, the CDR3 is TGTGCCAGCAGCTCTCGACTAGCGGGAGTATACAATGAGCAGTTCTTC. The V gene is TRBV3-1 (or the pseudogene TRBV3-2), the J gene TRBJ2-1, with 12 bases matching TRBD2. This CDR3 has 16 amino acids. The junction had 6 bases not matched to a gene; V was cut back by 5 bases and J by 4 bases. Germline-derived CDR1 and CDR2 are LGHDT and YNNKEL (reference sequence).